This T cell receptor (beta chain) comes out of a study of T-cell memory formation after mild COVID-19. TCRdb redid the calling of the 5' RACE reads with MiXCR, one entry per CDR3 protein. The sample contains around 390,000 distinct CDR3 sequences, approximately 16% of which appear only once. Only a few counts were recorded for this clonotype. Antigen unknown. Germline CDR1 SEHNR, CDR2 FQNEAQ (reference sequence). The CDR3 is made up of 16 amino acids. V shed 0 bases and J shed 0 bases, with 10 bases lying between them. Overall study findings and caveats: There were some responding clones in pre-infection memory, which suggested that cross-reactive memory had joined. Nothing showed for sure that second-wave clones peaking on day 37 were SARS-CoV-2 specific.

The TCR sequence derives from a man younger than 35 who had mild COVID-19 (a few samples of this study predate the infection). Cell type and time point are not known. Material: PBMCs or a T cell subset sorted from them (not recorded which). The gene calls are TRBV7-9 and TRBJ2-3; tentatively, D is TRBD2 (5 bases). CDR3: CASSLAQRTSTDTQYF. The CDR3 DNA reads TGTGCCAGCAGCTTAGCGCAGCGGACTAGCACAGATACGCAGTATTTT.